This TCR beta chain was recovered during a study of CD8 T cells in ankylosing spondylitis. The CDR3 totals 13 residues. Germline V lookup: CDR1 SGHRS, CDR2 YFSETQ. V was trimmed by 1 base and J by 5 bases, leaving 9 bases between them. As to this clonotype: Its antigen is unidentified.

Quantitative 5'-RACE with molecular barcodes was used to make the TCR beta libraries. TCRdb analysed the 5' RACE reads with MiXCR anew, one entry per CDR3 protein. The sample records just under 550,000 distinct CDR3 sequences, roughly 13% being singletons. Overall study findings and caveats: Reports of some motif variants in reactive arthritis synovial fluid and blood predate this one. The authors found the disease-linked clones to be CD8+ and relatively rare in peripheral blood. Matched ankylosing spondylitis synovial fluid reportedly contained a significantly enriched population of disease-linked clones. A TCR beta motif of 7 or 8 highly homologous variants appeared characteristic of ankylosing spondylitis blood.

Sequences were obtained from blood, either unsorted or a sorted T cell fraction (not recorded which). This TCR was recovered from a male donor with ankylosing spondylitis. The gene calls are TRBV5-1 and TRBJ2-5; D gene unclear. For the CDR3, the DNA is TGCGCCAGCAGCTTGAACTCCCTGGAGACCCAGTACTTC. Protein product: CASSLNSLETQYF. Full variable domain (rest looked up from reference TRBV5-1 and TRBJ2-5): KAGVTQTPRYLIKTRGQQVTLSCSPISGHRSVSWYQQTPGQGLQFLFEYFSETQRNKGNFPGRFSGRQFSNSRSEMNVSTLELGDSALYLCASSLNSLETQYFGPGTRLLVL.